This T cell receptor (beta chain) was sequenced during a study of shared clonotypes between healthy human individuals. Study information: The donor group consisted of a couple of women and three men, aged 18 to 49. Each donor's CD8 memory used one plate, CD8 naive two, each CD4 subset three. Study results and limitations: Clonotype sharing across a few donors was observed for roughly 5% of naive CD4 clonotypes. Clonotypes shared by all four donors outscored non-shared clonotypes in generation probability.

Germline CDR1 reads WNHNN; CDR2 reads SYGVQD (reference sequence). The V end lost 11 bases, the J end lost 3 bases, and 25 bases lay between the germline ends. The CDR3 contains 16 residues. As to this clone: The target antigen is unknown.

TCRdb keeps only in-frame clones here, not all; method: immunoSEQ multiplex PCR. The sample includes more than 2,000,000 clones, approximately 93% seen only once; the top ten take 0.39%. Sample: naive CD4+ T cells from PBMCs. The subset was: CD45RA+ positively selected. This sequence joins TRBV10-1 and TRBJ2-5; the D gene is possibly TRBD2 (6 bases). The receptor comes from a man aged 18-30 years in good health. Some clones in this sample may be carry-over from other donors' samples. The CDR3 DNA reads TGCGCCCTCGGGCATGCGGGGTCGGGTTGGGAAGAGACCCAGTACTTC. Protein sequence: CALGHAGSGWEETQYF.